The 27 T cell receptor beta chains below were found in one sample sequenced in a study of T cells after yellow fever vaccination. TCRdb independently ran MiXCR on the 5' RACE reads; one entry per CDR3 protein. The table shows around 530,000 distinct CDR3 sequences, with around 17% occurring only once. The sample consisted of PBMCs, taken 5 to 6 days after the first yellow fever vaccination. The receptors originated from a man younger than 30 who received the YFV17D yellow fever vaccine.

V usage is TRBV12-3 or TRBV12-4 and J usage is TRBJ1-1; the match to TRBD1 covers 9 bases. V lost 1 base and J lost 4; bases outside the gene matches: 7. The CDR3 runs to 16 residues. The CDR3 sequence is CASSLGTGDGTTEAFF. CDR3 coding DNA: TGTGCCAGCAGTTTAGGGACAGGGGATGGAACCACTGAAGCTTTCTTT.

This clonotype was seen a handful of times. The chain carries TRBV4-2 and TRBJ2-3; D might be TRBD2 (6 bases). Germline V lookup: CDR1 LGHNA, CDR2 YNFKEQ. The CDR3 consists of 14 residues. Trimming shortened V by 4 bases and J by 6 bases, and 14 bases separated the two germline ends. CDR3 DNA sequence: TGTGCCAGCAGCCCCGGCGGGGCCGGGGATACGCAGTATTTT. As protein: CASSPGGAGDTQYF.

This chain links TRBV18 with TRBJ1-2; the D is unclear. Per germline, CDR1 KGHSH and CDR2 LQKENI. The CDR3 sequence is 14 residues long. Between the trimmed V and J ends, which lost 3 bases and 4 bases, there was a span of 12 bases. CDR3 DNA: TGTGCCAGCTCACCTTCCCAACAGATCTATGGCTACACCTTC. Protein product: CASSPSQQIYGYTF.

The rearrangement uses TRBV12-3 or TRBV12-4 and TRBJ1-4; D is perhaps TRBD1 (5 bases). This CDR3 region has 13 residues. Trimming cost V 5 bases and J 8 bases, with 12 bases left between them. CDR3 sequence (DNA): TGTGCCAGCAGTCGAAGGGGTACGGAAAAACTGTTTTTT. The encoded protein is CASSRRGTEKLFF.

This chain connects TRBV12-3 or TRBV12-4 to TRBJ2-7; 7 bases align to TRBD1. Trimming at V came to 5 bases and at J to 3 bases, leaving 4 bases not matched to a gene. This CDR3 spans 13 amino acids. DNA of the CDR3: TGTGCCAGCAGTGGGGACAGCGTCTACGAGCAGTACTTC. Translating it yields CASSGDSVYEQYF.

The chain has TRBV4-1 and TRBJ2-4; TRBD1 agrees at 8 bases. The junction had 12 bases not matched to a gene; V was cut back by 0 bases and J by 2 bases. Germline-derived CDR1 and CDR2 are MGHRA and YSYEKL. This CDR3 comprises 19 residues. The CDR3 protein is CASSQDRGLTGVTKNIQYF. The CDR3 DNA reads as TGCGCCAGCAGCCAAGATAGGGGATTGACAGGGGTTACCAAAAACATTCAGTACTTC.

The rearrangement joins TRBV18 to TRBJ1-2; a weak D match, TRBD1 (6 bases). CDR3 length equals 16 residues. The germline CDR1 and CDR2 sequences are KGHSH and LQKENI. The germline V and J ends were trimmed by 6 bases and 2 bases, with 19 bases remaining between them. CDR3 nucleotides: TGTGCCAGCTCTCTTAACGGGGGGCTGGGGAACTATGGCTACACCTTC. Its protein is CASSLNGGLGNYGYTF.

CDR3: CASRLETDTQYF. The CDR3 region has the DNA TGTGCCAGCAGGTTGGAGACAGATACGCAGTATTTT. The chain combines TRBV2 with TRBJ2-3; D gene unclear. V was clipped by 6 bases and J by 3 bases, with 7 bases between them. From germline, CDR1 is SNHLY and CDR2 FYNNEI. This CDR3 comprises 12 residues.

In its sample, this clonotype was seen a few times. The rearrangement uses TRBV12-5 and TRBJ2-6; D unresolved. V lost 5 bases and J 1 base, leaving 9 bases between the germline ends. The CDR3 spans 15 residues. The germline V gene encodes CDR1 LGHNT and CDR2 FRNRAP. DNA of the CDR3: TGTGCTAGTGGTCCTCACCAATCTGGGGCCAACGTCCTGACTTTC. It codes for CASGPHQSGANVLTF.

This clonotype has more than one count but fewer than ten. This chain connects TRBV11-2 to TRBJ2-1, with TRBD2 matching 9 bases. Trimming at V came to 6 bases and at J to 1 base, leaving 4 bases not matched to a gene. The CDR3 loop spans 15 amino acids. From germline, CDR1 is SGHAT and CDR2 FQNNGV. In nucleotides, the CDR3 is TGTGCCAGCAGTCGGGCGGGGGGGTCCTACAATGAGCAGTTCTTC. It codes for CASSRAGGSYNEQFF.

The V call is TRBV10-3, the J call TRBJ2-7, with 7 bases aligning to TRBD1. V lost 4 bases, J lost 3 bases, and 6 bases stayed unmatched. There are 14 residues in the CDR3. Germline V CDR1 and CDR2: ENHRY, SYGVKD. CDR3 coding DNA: TGTGCCATCAGTGCACAGGGGAGCGTCTACGAGCAGTACTTC. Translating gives CAISAQGSVYEQYF.

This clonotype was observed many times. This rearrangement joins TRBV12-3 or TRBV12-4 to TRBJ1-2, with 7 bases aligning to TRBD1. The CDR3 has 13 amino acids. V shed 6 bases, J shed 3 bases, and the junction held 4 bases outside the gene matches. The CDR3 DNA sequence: TGTGCCAGCAGCTCAGACAGGGACTATGGCTACACCTTC. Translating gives CASSSDRDYGYTF.

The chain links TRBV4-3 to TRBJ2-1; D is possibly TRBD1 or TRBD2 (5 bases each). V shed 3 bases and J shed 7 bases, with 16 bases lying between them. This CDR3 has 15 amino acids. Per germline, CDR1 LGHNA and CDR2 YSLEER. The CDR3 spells CASSQTLVGVNEQFF. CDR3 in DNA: TGCGCCAGCAGCCAGACCCTCGTGGGGGTGAATGAGCAGTTCTTC.

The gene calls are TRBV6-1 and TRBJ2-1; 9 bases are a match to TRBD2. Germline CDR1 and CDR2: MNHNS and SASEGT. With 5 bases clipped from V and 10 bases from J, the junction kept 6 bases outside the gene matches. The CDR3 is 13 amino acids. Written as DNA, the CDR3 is TGTGCCAGCAGTCCTCTAGCGGGGATAGAGCAGTTCTTC. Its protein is CASSPLAGIEQFF.

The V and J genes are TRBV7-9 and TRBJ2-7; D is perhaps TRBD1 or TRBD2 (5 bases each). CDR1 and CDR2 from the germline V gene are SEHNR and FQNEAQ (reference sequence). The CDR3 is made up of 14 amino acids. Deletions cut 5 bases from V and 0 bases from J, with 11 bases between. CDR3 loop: CASSLGASSYEQYF. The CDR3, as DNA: TGTGCCAGCAGCCTCGGGGCAAGCTCCTACGAGCAGTACTTC. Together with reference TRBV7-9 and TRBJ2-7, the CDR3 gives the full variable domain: DTGVSQNPRHKITKRGQNVTFRCDPISEHNRLYWYRQTLGQGPEFLTYFQNEAQLEKSRLLSDRFSAERPKGSFSTLEIQRTEQGDSAMYLCASSLGASSYEQYFGPGTRLTVT.

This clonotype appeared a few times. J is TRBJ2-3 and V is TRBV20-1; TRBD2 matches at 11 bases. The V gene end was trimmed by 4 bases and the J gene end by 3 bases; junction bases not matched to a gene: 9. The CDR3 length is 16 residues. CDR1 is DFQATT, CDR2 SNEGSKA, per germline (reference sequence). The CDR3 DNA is TGCAGTGCTACCCGTCGACTAGCGGGGCCGACAGATACGCAGTATTTT. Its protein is CSATRRLAGPTDTQYF.

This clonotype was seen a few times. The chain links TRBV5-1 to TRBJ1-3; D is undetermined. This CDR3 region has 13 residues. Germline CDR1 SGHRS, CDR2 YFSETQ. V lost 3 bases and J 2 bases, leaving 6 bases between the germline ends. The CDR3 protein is CASSYGPGNTIYF. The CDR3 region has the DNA TGCGCCAGCAGCTACGGTCCTGGAAACACCATATATTTT.

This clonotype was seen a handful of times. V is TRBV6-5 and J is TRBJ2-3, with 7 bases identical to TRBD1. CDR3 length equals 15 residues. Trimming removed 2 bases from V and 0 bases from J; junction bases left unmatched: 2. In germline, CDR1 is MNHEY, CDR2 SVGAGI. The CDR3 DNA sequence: TGTGCCAGCAGTTACAGGGGGCCAAGCACAGATACGCAGTATTTT. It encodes CASSYRGPSTDTQYF.

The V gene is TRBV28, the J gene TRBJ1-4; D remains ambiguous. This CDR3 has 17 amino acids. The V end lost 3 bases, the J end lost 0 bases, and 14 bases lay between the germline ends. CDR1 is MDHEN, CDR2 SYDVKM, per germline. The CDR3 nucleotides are TGTGCCAGCAGTTTCTTTACGGCGTCCGCAACTAATGAAAAACTGTTTTTT. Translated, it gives CASSFFTASATNEKLFF.

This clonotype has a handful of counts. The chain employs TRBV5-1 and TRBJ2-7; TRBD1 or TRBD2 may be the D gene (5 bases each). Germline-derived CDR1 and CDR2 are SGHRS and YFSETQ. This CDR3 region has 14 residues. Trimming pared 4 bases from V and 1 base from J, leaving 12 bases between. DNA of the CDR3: TGCGCCAGCAGCAGGGACGGTGGGTCCTACGAGCAGTACGTC. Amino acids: CASSRDGGSYEQYV.

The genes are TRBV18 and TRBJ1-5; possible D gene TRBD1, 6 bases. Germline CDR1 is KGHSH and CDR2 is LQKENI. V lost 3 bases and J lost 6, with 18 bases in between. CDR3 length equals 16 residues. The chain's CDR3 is CASSPEDRMVGQPQHF. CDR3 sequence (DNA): TGTGCCAGCTCACCCGAGGACAGAATGGTGGGTCAGCCCCAGCATTTT.

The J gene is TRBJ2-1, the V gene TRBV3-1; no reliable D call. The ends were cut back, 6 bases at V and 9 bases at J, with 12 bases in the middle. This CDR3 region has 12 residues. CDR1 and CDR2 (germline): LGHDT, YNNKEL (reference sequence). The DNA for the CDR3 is TGTGCCAGCAGGACGCGCTTGGGTGAGCAGTTCTTC. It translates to CASRTRLGEQFF.

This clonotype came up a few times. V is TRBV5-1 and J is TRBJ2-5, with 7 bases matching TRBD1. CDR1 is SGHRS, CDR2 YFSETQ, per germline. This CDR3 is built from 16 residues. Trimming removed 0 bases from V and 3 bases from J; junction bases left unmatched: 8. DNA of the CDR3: TGCGCCAGCAGCTTGGTGGGAGTAGGGACAGAAGAGACCCAGTACTTC. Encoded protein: CASSLVGVGTEETQYF.

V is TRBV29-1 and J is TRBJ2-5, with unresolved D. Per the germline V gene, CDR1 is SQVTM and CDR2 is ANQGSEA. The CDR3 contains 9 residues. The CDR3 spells CRNSETQYF. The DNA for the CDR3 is TGCAGGAATAGTGAGACCCAGTACTTC.

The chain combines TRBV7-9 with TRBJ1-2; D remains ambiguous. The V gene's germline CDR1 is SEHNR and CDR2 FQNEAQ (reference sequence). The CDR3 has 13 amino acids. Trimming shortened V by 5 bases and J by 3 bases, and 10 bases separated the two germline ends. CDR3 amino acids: CASSTGRYYGYTF. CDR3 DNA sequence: TGTGCCAGCAGCACCGGACGGTACTATGGCTACACCTTC.

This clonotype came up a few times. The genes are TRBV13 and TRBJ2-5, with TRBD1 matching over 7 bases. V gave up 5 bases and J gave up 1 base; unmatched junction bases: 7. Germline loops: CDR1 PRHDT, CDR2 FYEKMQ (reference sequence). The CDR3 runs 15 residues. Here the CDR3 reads CASSRAWDSQETQYF. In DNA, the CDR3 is TGTGCCAGCAGCCGGGCGTGGGACAGCCAAGAGACCCAGTACTTC.

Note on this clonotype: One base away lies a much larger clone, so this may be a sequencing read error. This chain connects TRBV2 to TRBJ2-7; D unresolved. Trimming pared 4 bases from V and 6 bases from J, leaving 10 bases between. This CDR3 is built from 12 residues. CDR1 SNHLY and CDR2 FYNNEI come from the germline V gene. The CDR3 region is CASSVGGPEQYF. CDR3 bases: TGTGCCAGCAGTGTGGGTGGGCCCGAGCAGTACTTC.